One and the same sample provided the 4 T cell receptor beta chains below, sequenced in a study of CD8+ T cells in alopecia areata. Extracted RNA was reverse transcribed, and the resulting cDNA served as sequencing template. Only in-frame clones appear in the TCRdb table, and some are missing; sequencing was by immunoSEQ multiplex PCR. This sample yields about 97,000 clones, of which approximately 42% are seen a single time; around 1.4% belongs to the top ten. Source material: CD4+ T cells sorted from blood. The receptors were gathered from a human donor with alopecia areata.

V gene TRBV29-1 combines with J gene TRBJ2-1; perhaps TRBD2 as D (5 bases). CDR3 length: 13 residues. Looked up from germline, CDR1 is SQVTM and CDR2 is ANQGSEA. Trimming took 8 bases from V and 0 from J, leaving 11 bases between them. CDR3 protein: CSLGGSSYNEQFF. The CDR3 nucleotides are TGCAGCCTGGGTGGGAGCTCCTACAATGAGCAGTTCTTC.

The chain uses TRBV29-1 and TRBJ2-2; 7 bases fit TRBD2. This CDR3 is 15 amino acids long. V shed 6 bases and J 4 bases; nucleotides not matched to a gene: 11. In germline, CDR1 is SQVTM, CDR2 ANQGSEA. CDR3 coding DNA: TGCAGCGTCACCTTAGCGGGTGGTTTCACCGGGGAGCTGTTTTTT. Translating it yields CSVTLAGGFTGELFF.

The gene calls are TRBV9 and TRBJ2-4; D is unresolved. This CDR3 region has 13 residues. V lost 0 bases and J 7 bases, leaving 8 bases between the germline ends. Germline lookup yields CDR1 SGDLS and CDR2 YYNGEE. CDR3 amino acids: CASSVDERNIQYF. In DNA form, the CDR3 reads TGTGCCAGCAGCGTAGACGAGAGGAACATTCAGTACTTC.

The count of this clone is one. CDR3 in amino acids: CASSLGLAGRSWYQETQYF. The CDR3 nucleotides read TGTGCCAGCAGCTTGGGACTAGCGGGGCGATCGTGGTACCAAGAGACCCAGTACTTC. The chain carries TRBV5-6 and TRBJ2-5; 11 nucleotides line up with TRBD2. This CDR3 has 19 amino acids. Trimming removed 0 bases from V and 0 bases from J; junction bases left unmatched: 10. Germline V gene data show CDR1 as SGHDT and CDR2 as YYEEEE.